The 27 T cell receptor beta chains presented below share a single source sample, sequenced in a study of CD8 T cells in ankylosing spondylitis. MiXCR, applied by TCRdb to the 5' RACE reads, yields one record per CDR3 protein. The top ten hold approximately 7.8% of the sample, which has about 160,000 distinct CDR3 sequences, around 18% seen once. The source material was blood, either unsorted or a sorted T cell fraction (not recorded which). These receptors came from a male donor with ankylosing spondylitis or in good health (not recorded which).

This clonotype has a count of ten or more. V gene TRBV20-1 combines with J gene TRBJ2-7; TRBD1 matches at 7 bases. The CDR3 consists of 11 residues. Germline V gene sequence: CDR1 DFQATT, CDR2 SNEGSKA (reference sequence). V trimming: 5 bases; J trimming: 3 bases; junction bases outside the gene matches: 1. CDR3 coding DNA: TGCAGTGCTCGGACAGGCTACGAGCAGTACTTC. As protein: CSARTGYEQYF.

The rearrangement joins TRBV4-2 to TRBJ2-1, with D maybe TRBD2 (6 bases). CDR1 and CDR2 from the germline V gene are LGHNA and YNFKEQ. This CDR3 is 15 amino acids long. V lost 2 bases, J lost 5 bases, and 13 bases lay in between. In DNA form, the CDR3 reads TGTGCCAGCAGCCAATCCACGGGAGTGCACAATGAGCAGTTCTTC. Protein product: CASSQSTGVHNEQFF.

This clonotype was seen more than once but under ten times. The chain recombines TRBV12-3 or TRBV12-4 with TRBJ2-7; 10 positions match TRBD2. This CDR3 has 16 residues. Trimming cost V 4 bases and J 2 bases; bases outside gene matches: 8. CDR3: CASSWETSGRTYEQYF. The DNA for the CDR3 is TGTGCCAGCAGTTGGGAGACTAGCGGGCGCACCTACGAGCAGTACTTC.

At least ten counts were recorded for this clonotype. The CDR3 DNA is TGTGCCAGCAGGACAGGGGGCAATGAGCAGTTCTTC. Its translation is CASRTGGNEQFF. The chain employs TRBV6-1 and TRBJ2-1; TRBD1 agrees at 9 bases. The V gene's germline CDR1 is MNHNS and CDR2 SASEGT. The CDR3 has 12 amino acids. Losses at the gene ends were 6 bases for V and 6 bases for J; bases not matched to a gene: 0.

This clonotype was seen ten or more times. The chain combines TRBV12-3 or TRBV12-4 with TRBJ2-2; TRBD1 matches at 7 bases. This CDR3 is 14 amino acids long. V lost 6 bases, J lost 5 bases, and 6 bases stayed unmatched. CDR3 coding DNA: TGTGCCAGCAGGACAGGGATTTGGACCGGGGAGCTGTTTTTT. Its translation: CASRTGIWTGELFF.

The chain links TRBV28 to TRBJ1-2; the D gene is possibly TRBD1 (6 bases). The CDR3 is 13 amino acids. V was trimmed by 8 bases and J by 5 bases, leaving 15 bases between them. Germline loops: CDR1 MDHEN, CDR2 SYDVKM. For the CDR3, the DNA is TGTGCCAGCGGGACAAGACGTTATTATGGCTACACCTTC. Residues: CASGTRRYYGYTF.

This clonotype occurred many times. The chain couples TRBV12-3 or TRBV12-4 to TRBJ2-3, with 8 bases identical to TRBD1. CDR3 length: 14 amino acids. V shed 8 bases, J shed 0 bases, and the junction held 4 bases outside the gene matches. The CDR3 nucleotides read TGTGCCAGCGGCCAGGGGGCGAGCACAGATACGCAGTATTTT. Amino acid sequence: CASGQGASTDTQYF.

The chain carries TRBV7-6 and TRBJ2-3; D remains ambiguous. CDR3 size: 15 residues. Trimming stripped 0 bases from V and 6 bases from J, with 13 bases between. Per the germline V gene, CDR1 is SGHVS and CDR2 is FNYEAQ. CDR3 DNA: TGTGCCAGCAGCTTAGCGATCGTACTAACCGATACGCAGTATTTT. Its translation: CASSLAIVLTDTQYF.

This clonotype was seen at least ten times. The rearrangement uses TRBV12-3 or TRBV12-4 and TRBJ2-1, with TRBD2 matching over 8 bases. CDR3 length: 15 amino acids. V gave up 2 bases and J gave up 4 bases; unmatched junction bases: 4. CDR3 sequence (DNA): TGTGCCAGCAGTTTAACGGTAGCGGGGTACAATGAGCAGTTCTTC. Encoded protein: CASSLTVAGYNEQFF.

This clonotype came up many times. The CDR3 nucleotides are TGTGCCAGCAGCTTAGCTCTAGCGGGAGTCCACGAGCAGTACTTC. Residues: CASSLALAGVHEQYF. The J gene is TRBJ2-7, the V gene TRBV7-2, with 10 bases identical to TRBD2. The V and J ends lost 0 bases and 5 bases, in that order; junction bases with no gene match: 4. CDR3 length: 15 residues. Germline CDR1 is SGHTA and CDR2 is FQGNSA.

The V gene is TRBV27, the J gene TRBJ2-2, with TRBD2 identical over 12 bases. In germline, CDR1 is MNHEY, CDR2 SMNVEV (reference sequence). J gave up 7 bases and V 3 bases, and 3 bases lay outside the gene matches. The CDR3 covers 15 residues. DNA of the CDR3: TGTGCCAGCAGTTTCCTAGCGGGAGGGATCGGGGAGCTGTTTTTT. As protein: CASSFLAGGIGELFF.

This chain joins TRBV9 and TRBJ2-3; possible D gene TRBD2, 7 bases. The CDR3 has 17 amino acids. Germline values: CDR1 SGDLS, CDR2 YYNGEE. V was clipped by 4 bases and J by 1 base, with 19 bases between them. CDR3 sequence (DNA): TGTGCCAGCAGCCGTAGAAGGGGGGGCGATGGCACAGATACGCAGTATTTT. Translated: CASSRRRGGDGTDTQYF.

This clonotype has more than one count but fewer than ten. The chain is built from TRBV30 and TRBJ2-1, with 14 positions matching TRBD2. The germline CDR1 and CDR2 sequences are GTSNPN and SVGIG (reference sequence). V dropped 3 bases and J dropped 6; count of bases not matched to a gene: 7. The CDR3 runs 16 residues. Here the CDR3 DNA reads TGTGCCTGGAGCACCGGGACTAGCGGGAGAGTCAATGAGCAGTTCTTC. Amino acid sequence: CAWSTGTSGRVNEQFF.

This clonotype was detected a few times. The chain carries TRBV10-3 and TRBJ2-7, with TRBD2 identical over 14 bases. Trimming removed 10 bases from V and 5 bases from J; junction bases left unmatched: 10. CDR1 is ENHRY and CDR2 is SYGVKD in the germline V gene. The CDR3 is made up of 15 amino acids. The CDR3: CATQGTSGRFHEQYF. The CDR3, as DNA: TGTGCCACTCAGGGGACTAGCGGGAGATTCCACGAGCAGTACTTC.

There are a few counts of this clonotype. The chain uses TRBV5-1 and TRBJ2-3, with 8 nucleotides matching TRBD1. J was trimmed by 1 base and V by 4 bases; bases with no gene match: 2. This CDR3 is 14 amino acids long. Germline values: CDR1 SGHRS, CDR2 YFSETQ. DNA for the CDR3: TGCGCCAGCAGCCAGGGACAGGGCACAGATACGCAGTATTTT. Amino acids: CASSQGQGTDTQYF. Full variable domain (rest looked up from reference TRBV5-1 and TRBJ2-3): KAGVTQTPRYLIKTRGQQVTLSCSPISGHRSVSWYQQTPGQGLQFLFEYFSETQRNKGNFPGRFSGRQFSNSRSEMNVSTLELGDSALYLCASSQGQGTDTQYFGPGTRLTVL.

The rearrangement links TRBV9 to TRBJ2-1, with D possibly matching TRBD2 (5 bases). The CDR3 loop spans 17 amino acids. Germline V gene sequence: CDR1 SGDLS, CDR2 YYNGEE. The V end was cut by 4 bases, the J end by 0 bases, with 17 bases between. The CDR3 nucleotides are TGTGCCAGCAGCCCAGAGGGAGCGCTCCGCTCCTACAATGAGCAGTTCTTC. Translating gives CASSPEGALRSYNEQFF.

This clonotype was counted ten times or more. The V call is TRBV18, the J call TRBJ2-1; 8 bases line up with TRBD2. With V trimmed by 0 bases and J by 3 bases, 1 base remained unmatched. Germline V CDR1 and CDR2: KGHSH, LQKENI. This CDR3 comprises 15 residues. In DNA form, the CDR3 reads TGTGCCAGCTCACCACCTAGCGGGGTCTACAATGAGCAGTTCTTC. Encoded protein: CASSPPSGVYNEQFF. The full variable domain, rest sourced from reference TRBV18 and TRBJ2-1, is NAGVMQNPRHLVRRRGQEARLRCSPMKGHSHVYWYRQLPEEGLKFMVYLQKENIIDESGMPKERFSAEFPKEGPSILRIQQVVRGDSAAYFCASSPPSGVYNEQFFGPGTRLTVL.

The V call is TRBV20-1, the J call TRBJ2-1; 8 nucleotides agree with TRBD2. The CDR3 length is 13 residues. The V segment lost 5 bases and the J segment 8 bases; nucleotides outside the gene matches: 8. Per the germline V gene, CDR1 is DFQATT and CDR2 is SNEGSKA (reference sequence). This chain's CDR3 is CSALGLGRDEQFF. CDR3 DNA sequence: TGCAGTGCTTTGGGACTAGGCAGAGATGAGCAGTTCTTC.

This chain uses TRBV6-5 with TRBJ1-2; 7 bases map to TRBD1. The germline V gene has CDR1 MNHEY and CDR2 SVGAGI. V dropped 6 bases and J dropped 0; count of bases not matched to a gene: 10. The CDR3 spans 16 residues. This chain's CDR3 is CASRRTGAAANYGYTF. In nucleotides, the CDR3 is TGTGCCAGCAGACGGACAGGTGCTGCTGCTAACTATGGCTACACCTTC.

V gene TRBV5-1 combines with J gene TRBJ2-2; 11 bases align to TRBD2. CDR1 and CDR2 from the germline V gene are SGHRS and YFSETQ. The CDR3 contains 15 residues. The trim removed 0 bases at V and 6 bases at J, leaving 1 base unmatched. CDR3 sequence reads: CASSLELAGAGELFF. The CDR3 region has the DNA TGCGCCAGCAGCTTGGAACTAGCGGGAGCCGGGGAGCTGTTTTTT. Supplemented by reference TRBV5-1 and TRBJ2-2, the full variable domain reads KAGVTQTPRYLIKTRGQQVTLSCSPISGHRSVSWYQQTPGQGLQFLFEYFSETQRNKGNFPGRFSGRQFSNSRSEMNVSTLELGDSALYLCASSLELAGAGELFFGEGSRLTVL.

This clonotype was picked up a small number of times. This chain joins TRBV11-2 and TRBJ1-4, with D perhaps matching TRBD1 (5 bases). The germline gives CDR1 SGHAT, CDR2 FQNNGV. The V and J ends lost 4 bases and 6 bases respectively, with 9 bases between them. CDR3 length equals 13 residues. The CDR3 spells CASSSGLDEKLFF. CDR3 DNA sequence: TGTGCCAGCAGCTCGGGACTTGATGAAAAACTGTTTTTT.

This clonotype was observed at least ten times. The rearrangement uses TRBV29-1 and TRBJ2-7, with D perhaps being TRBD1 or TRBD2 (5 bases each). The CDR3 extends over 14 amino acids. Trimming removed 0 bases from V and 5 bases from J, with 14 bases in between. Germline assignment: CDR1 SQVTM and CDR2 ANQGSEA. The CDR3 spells CSVEDIGGNDEQYF. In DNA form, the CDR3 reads TGCAGCGTTGAAGATATTGGGGGAAACGACGAGCAGTACTTC.

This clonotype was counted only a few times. Here the CDR3 DNA reads TGCAGCGTTGAAGGAGGGTCCCGTGTGCAGTACTTC. Protein product: CSVEGGSRVQYF. The V gene is TRBV29-1, the J gene TRBJ2-7, with a possible D match to TRBD2 (5 bases). V was clipped by 1 base and J by 9 bases, with 13 bases between them. The germline V gene has CDR1 SQVTM and CDR2 ANQGSEA. The CDR3 length is 12 residues.

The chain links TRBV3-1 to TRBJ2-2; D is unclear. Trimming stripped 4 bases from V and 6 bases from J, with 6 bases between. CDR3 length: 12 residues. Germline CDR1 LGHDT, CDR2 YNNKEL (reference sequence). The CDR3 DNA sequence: TGTGCCAGCAGCCGCAGATCCGGGGAGCTGTTTTTT. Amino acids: CASSRRSGELFF.

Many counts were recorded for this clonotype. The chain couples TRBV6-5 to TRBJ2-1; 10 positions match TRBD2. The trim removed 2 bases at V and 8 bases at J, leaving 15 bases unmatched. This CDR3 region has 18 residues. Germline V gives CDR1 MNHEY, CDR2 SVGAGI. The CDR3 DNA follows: TGTGCCAGCAGTTACGGGCCCCTACTAGCGGGATATTTGCATGAGCAGTTCTTC. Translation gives CASSYGPLLAGYLHEQFF.

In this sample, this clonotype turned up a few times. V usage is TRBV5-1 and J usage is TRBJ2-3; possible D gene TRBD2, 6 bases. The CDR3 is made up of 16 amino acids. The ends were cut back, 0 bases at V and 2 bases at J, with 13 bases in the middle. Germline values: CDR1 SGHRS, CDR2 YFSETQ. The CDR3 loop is CASSLGWRADTDTQYF. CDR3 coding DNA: TGCGCCAGCAGCTTGGGTTGGAGGGCCGACACAGATACGCAGTATTTT. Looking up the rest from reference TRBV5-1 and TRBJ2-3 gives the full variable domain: KAGVTQTPRYLIKTRGQQVTLSCSPISGHRSVSWYQQTPGQGLQFLFEYFSETQRNKGNFPGRFSGRQFSNSRSEMNVSTLELGDSALYLCASSLGWRADTDTQYFGPGTRLTVL.

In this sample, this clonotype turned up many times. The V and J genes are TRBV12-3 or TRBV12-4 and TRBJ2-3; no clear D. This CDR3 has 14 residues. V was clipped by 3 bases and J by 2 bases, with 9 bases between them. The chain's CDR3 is CASSLIFITDTQYF. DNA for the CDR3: TGTGCCAGCAGTTTGATATTTATCACAGATACGCAGTATTTT.